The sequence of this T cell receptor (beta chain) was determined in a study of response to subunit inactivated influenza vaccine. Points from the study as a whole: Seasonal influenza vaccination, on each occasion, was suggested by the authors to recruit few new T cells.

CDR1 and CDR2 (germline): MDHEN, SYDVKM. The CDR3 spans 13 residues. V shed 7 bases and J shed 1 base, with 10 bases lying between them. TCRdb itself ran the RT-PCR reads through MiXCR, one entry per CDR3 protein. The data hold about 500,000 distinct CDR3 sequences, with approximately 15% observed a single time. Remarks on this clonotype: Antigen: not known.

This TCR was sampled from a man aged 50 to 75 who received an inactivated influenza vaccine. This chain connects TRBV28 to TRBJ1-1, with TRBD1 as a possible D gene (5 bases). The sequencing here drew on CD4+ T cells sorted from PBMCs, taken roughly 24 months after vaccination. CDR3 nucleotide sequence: TGTGCCAGCATCCGAGGACAGAACACTGAAGCTTTCTTT. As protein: CASIRGQNTEAFF.